The 2 T cell receptor beta chains below were found in one sample sequenced in a study of CD8 T cells in ankylosing spondylitis. TCRdb re-derived calls from the 5' RACE reads in MiXCR, one entry per CDR3 protein. Of 150,000 to 200,000 distinct CDR3 sequences detected, under 15% appear once; the ten largest clones hold more than 9.5%. The specimen sequenced was blood, either unsorted or a sorted T cell fraction (not recorded which). All receptors derive from a female donor with ankylosing spondylitis or in good health (not recorded which).

This clonotype was observed a handful of times. The chain recombines TRBV20-1 with TRBJ2-7; D remains unclear. This CDR3 is built from 12 residues. V lost 5 bases and J lost 3, with 11 bases in between. CDR1 and CDR2 from the germline V gene are DFQATT and SNEGSKA (reference sequence). CDR3 in DNA: TGCAGTGCTGCAGGAAGCCTCTACGAGCAGTACTTC. Translation: CSAAGSLYEQYF.

In its sample, this clonotype was seen a few times. This chain uses TRBV18 with TRBJ1-1; D perhaps matches TRBD1 (5 bases). Trimming left V 1 base short and J 4 bases short, with 13 bases between. Germline V lookup: CDR1 KGHSH, CDR2 LQKENI. This CDR3 is 15 amino acids long. DNA of the CDR3: TGTGCCAGCTCACCACGAGGGGAAGGAGGCACTGAAGCTTTCTTT. This codes for CASSPRGEGGTEAFF.